The source of this TCR beta chain is a study of shared clonotypes between healthy human individuals (dated by TCRdb to 2020 to 2022). The study in broad terms: A couple of women and a few men aged 18 to 49 years were included in the cohort. For each donor, three plates each were used for CD4 naive and CD4 memory, two plates were used for CD8 naive, and one plate was used for CD8 memory. To estimate repertoire size and how much clonotypes are shared between individuals, the study performed deep sequencing of blood TCR repertoires from roughly five healthy adults. Different laboratories and diverse techniques were used to prepare libraries and sequence TCR repertoires, to increase sequencing depth and limit assay-specific biases. Leukapheresis yielded between about 0.94 and 9 billion PBMCs per donor.

What the work shows at the level of the full study, not this receptor alone: Higher generation probabilities were observed for clonotypes shared by all four sorted-subset donors than for non-shared clonotypes. Naive subsets generally had larger estimated clonotype richness than memory subsets. Pairwise subsampling led to the expectation that sequencing depth would affect the degree of clonotype sharing among donors. Rarefaction of sorted-subset datasets indicated incomplete sequencing despite the large sequencing depth. Across a handful of donors, approximately 4.6% of naive CD4, more than 3% of naive CD8, around 2.5% of memory CD4, and approximately 0.4% of memory CD8 clonotypes were shared. Only blood was sampled, and tissue TCR repertoires likely differ from those in blood. Because the study included a small number of donors, the genetic and exposure-history diversity represented was limited.

Using the deep immunoSEQ assay, multiplex PCR amplified TCR CDR3 regions from genomic DNA. For each cell subset, the extracted genomic DNA was distributed evenly across all wells of several immunoSEQ 96-well plates, and each plate served as one replicate. Each replicate PCR for sorted subsets received about 0.2 ug genomic DNA, equal to roughly 30,000 T cell genomes. The purified libraries were quantified using a Qubit 3.0 fluorometer, sized with a Bioanalyzer 2100, and then quantified again using the KAPA Library Quantification kit. A separate single-read 150-cycle Illumina NextSeq 550 flow cell was used to sequence each immunoSEQ 96-well plate. The paper's data handling went like this. Because only junctional sequences without quality scores were contained in the immunoSEQ output, filtering matching that applied to full-length reads could not be performed. Sequences were annotated with PyIR, a Python wrapper for IgBLAST v1.9, using IMGT germline references to assign V/J genes and CDR3. Reads were filtered out if the reads had weak V/J assignments (E-value above 1e-6), no CDR3, stop codons, out-of-frame junctions, or ambiguous translated residues. V3J clonotypes were defined as sequences sharing an identical inferred V gene, J gene, and CDR3 amino acid sequence. The percentage overlap between two repertoires was calculated by dividing the number of shared unique clonotypes by the size of the smaller repertoire. Richness of each repertoire was evaluated using RTK rarefaction, the Chao1 estimator, and Recon v2.1 estimates of unobserved clonotypes. For all TCRbeta clonotypes obtained by the gDNA method from several donors, generation probabilities were computed with OLGA. TCRdb retrieved this table from immuneACCESS and kept in-frame rearrangements only. Not all clones are present; in checked studies, unresolved V genes account for under half, and no reason is known for the remainder. Clone size and V and J calls were adopted from that table, with D and trimming inferred from the DNA. The table for this sample lists about 2.3 million clones; about 90% of them were counted only once. Clones ranked in the top ten supply approximately 0.41% of the sample.

V and J are truncated by 1 base and 2 bases respectively, leaving an intervening sequence of 10 bases. Counted from cysteine to phenylalanine, this CDR3 has 14 amino acids. Of the read, only the CDR3 DNA is kept; its 42 bases are in frame from base 1. Based on the germline V gene, the CDR1 and CDR2 sequences are SQVTM and ANQGSEA. Notes on this clone: The target of this receptor is not known. Base quality data are lacking; no much larger clone is found one base away.

Healthy HIV-negative adults with no recently reported acute infections or vaccinations were included as donors. Every donor was a Caucasian adult living in Nashville, Tennessee, USA. CD4+ T cells were enriched by magnetic negative selection; naive cells were then positively selected on CD45RA, and the negative fraction formed the memory subset. Blood was collected by leukapheresis, and PBMCs were isolated by Ficoll-Histopaque density gradient centrifugation and then cryopreserved in liquid nitrogen vapor phase. Analytical flow cytometry was used to check the purity and quantity of each magnetically sorted T cell population. Genomic DNA was isolated from each sorted fraction and quantified by UV absorbance on a Nanodrop 2000c.

Sequencing was done on a sample of naive CD4+ T cells from PBMCs. The cell subset or site label for this specimen denotes: CD45RA+ positively selected. The sequence was collected from a young man in good health. Some clones in this sample may be carry-over from other donors' samples. The chain uses TRBV29-1 and TRBJ2-3, with the D gene uncertain. The CDR3 corresponds to CSVEGTRSTDTQYF. The sequenced DNA: TGCAGCGTTGAAGGTACCAGATCCACAGATACGCAGTATTTT.